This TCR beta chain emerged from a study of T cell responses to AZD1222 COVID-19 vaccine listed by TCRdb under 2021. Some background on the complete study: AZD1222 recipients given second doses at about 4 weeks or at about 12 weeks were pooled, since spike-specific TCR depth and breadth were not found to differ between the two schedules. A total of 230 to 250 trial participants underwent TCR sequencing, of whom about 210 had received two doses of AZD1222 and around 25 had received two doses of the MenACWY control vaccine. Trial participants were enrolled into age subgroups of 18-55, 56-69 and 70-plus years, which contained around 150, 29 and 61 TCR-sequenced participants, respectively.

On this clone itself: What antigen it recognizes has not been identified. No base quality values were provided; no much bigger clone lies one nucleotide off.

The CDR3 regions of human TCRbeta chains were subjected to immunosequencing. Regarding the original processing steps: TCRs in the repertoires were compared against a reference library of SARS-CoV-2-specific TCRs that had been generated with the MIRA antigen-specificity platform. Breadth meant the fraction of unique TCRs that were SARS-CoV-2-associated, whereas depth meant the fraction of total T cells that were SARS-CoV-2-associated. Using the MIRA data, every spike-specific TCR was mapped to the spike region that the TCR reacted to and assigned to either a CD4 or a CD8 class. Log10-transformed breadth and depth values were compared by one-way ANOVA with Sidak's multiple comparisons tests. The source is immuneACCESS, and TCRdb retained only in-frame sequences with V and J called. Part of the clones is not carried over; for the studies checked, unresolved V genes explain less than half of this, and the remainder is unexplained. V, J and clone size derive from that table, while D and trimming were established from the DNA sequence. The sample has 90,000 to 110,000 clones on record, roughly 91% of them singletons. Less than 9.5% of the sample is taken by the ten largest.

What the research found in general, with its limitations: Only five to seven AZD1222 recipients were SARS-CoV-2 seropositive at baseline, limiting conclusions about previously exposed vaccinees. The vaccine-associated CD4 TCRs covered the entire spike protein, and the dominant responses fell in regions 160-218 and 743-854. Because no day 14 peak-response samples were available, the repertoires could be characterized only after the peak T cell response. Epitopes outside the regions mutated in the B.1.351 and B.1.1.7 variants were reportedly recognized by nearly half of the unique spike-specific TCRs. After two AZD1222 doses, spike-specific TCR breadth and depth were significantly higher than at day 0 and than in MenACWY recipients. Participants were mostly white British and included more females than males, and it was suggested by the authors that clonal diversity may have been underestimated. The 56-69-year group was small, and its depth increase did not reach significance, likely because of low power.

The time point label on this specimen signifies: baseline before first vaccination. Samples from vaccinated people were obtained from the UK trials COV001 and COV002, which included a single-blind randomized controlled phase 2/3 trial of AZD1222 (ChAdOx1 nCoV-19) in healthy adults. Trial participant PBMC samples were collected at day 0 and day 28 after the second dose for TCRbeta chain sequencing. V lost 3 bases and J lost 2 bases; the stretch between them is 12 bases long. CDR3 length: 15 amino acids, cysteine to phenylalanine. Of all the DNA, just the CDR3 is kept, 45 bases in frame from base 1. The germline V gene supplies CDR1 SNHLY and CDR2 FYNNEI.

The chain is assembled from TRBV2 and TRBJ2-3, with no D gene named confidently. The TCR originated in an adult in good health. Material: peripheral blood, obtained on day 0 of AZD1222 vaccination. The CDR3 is CASSDRISLTDTQYF. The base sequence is TGTGCCAGCAGTGACAGGATATCTCTCACAGATACGCAGTATTTT. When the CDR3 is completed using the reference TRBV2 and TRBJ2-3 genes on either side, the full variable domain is EPEVTQTPSHQVTQMGQEVILRCVPISNHLYFYWYRQILGQKVEFLVSFYNNEISEKSEIFDDQFSVERPDGSNFTLKIRSTKLEDSAMYFCASSDRISLTDTQYFGPGTRLTVL.